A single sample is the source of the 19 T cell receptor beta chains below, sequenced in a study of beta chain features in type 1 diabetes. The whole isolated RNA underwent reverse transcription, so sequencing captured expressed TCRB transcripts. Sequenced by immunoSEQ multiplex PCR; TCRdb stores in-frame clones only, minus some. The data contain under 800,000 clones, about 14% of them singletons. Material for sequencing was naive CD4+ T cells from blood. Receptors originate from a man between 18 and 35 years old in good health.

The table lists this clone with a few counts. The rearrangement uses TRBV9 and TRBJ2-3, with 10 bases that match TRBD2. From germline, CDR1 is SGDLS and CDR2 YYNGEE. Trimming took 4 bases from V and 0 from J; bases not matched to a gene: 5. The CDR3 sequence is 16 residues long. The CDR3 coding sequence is TGTGCCAGCAGCTTGGGACTAGCGCAAAGCACAGATACGCAGTATTTT. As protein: CASSLGLAQSTDTQYF.

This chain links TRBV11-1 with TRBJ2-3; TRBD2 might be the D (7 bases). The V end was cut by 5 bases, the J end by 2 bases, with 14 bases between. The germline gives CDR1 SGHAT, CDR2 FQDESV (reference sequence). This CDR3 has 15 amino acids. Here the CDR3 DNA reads TGTGCCAGCAGCGTGGGGGGGGCCCCCACAGATACGCAGTATTTT. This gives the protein CASSVGGAPTDTQYF.

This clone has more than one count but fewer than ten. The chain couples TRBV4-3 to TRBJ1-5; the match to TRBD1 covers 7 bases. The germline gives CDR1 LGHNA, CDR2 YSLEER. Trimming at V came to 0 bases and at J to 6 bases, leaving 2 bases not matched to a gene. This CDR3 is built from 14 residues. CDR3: CASSQDTGAQPQHF. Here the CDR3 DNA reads TGCGCCAGCAGCCAAGATACAGGGGCTCAGCCCCAGCATTTT.

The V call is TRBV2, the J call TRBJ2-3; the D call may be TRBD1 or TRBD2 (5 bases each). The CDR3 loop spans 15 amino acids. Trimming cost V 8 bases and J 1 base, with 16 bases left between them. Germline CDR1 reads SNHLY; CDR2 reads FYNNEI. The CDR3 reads CASRDRLTRTDTQYF. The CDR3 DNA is TGTGCCAGCCGGGACCGTCTTACCCGCACAGATACGCAGTATTTT.

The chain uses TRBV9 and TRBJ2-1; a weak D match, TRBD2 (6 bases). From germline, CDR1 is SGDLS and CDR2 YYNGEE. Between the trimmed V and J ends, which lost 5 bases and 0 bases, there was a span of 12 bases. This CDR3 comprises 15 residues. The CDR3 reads CASSTGTHSYNEQFF. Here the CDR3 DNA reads TGTGCCAGCAGTACCGGGACTCACTCCTACAATGAGCAGTTCTTC.

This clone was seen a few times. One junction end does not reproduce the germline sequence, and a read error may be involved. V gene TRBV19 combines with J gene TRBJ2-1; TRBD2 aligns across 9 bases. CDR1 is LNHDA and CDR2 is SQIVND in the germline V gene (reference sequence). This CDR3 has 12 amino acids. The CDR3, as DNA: TGTGCCACGCCTGGCGGGAGGGTAGGGTTGATCTTC. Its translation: CATPGGRVGLIF.

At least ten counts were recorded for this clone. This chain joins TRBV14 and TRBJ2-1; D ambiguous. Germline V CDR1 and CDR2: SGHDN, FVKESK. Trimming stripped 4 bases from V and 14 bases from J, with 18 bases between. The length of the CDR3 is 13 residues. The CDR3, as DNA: TGTGCCAGCAGCCCATCAAGGGCCTCAGGAAAGTTCTTC. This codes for CASSPSRASGKFF. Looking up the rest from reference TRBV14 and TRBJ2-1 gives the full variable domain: EAGVTQFPSHSVIEKGQTVTLRCDPISGHDNLYWYRRVMGKEIKFLLHFVKESKQDESGMPNNRFLAERTGGTYSTLKVQPAELEDSGVYFCASSPSRASGKFFGPGTRLTVL.

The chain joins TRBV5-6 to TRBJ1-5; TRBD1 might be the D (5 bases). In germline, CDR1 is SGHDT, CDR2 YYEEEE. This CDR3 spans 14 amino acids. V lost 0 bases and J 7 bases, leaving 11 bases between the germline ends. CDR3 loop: CASSLGWGDQPQHF. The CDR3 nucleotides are TGTGCCAGCAGCTTGGGATGGGGGGACCAGCCCCAGCATTTT.

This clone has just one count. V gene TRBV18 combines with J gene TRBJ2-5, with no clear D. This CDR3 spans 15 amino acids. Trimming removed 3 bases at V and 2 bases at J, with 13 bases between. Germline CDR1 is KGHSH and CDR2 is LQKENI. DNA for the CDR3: TGTGCCAGCTCACCGCAGTTACTTCGACAAGAGACCCAGTACTTC. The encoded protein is CASSPQLLRQETQYF.

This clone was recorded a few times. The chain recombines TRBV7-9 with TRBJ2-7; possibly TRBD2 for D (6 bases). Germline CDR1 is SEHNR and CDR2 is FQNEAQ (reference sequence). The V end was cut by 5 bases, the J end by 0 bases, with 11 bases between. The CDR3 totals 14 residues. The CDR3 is CASSLGTSSYEQYF. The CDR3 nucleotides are TGTGCCAGCAGCCTCGGGACTTCCTCCTACGAGCAGTACTTC.

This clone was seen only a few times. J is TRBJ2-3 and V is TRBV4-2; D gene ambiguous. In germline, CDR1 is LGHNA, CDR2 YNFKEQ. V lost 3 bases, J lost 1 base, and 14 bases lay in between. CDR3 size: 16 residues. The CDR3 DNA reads TGTGCCAGCAGCCAGAGACGGCCGAGCGGCACAGATACGCAGTATTTT. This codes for CASSQRRPSGTDTQYF.

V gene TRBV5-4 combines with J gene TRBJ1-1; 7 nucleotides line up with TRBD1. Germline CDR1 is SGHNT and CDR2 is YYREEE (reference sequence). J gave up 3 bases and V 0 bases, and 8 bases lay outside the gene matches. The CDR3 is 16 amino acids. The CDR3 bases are TGTGCCAGCAGCTTGGGGCAGGGGGTGTCCGACACTGAAGCTTTCTTT. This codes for CASSLGQGVSDTEAFF. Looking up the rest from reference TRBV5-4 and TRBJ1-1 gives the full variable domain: ETGVTQSPTHLIKTRGQQVTLRCSSQSGHNTVSWYQQALGQGPQFIFQYYREEENGRGNFPPRFSGLQFPNYSSELNVNALELDDSALYLCASSLGQGVSDTEAFFGQGTRLTVV.

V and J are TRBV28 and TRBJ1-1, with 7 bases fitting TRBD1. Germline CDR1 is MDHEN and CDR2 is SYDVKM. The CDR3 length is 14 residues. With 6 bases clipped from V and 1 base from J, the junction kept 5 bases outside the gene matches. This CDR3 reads CASRPTGTNTEAFF. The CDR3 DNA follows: TGTGCCAGCAGACCGACAGGGACGAACACTGAAGCTTTCTTT.

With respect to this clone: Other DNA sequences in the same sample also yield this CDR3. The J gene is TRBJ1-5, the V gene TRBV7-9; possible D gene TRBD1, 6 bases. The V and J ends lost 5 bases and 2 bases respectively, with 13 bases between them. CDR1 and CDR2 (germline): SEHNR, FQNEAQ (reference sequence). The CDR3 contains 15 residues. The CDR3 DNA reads TGTGCCAGCAGCCTGGACAGAGCCGGCAATCAGCCCCAGCATTTT. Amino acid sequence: CASSLDRAGNQPQHF. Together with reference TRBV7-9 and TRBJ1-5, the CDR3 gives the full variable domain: DTGVSQNPRHKITKRGQNVTFRCDPISEHNRLYWYRQTLGQGPEFLTYFQNEAQLEKSRLLSDRFSAERPKGSFSTLEIQRTEQGDSAMYLCASSLDRAGNQPQHFGDGTRLSIL.

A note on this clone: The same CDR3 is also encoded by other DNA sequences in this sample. The DNA of the CDR3 is TGTGCCAGCAGCTTGGACGGGAGCTCCTACGAGCAGTACTTC. This translates into CASSLDGSSYEQYF. This chain joins TRBV7-2 and TRBJ2-7; possible D gene TRBD2, 6 bases. Germline V CDR1 and CDR2: SGHTA, FQGNSA. V was shortened by 3 bases and J by 0 bases, with 9 bases between the two germline ends. The CDR3 runs to 14 residues.

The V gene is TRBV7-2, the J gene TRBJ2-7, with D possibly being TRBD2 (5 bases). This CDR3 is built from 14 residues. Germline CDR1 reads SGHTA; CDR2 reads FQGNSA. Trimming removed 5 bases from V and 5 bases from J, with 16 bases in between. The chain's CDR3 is CASSPPGIRNEQYF. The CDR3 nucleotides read TGTGCCAGCAGCCCCCCCGGGATCAGGAACGAGCAGTACTTC.

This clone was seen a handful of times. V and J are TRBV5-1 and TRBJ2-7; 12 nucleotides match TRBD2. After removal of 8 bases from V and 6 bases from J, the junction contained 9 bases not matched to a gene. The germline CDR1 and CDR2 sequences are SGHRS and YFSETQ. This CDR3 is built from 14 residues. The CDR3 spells CASRPTSGSFEQYF. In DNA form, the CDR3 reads TGCGCCAGTAGACCGACTAGCGGGAGTTTCGAGCAGTACTTC.

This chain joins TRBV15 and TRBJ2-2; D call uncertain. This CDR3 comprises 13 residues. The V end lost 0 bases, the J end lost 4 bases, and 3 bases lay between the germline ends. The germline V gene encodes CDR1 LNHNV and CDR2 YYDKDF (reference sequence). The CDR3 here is CATSRDRTGELFF. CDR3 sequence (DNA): TGTGCCACCAGCAGAGATCGCACCGGGGAGCTGTTTTTT.

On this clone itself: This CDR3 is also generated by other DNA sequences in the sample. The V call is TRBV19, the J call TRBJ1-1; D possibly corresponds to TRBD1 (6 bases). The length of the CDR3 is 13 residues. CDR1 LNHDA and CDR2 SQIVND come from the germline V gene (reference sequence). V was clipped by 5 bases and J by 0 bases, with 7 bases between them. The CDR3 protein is CASSPGVNTEAFF. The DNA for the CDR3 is TGTGCCAGTAGTCCAGGGGTGAACACTGAAGCTTTCTTT.